A selection of T cell receptor beta chains follows, all from one sample in a study of cytomegalovirus exposure and HLA in healthy donors. Using immunoSEQ multiplex PCR, the repertoire was profiled, and TCRdb retains in-frame clones only, with some absent. This table holds roughly 170,000 clones, around 81% found once. Sequenced sample: PBMCs. The receptors shown here come from a woman aged 18-30 years in good health and CMV-seropositive. CDR3s leave out the opening cysteine and the closing phenylalanine or tryptophan. Fields, in order: J gene, V gene, CDR3 protein.

j_call: TRBJ1-2
v_call: TRBV5-1
cdr3_aa: ASSLEVRARGNYGYT

j_call: TRBJ2-7
v_call: TRBV27
cdr3_aa: ASSLRDSHGYEQY

j_call: TRBJ1-4
v_call: TRBV14
cdr3_aa: ASSQGLGEKLF

j_call: TRBJ1-1
v_call: TRBV5-1
cdr3_aa: ASSPTLEGGTEAF

j_call: TRBJ2-7
v_call: TRBV6-1
cdr3_aa: ASRMTGLAYEQY

j_call: TRBJ1-1
v_call: TRBV9
cdr3_aa: ASSVGQLNTEAF

j_call: TRBJ2-7
v_call: TRBV11-2
cdr3_aa: ASSRSAAYEQY

j_call: TRBJ1-3
v_call: TRBV7-9
cdr3_aa: ASSPFGVFGNTIY

j_call: TRBJ2-5
v_call: TRBV7-2
cdr3_aa: ASSSSGLQETQY

j_call: TRBJ1-5
v_call: TRBV9
cdr3_aa: ASSVAGQPNQPQH

j_call: TRBJ2-3
v_call: TRBV7-2
cdr3_aa: ASSKRGRGGTDTQY

j_call: TRBJ1-3
v_call: TRBV4-2
cdr3_aa: ASSQQGNSGNTIY

j_call: TRBJ2-1
v_call: TRBV6-5
cdr3_aa: ASRPSGGYANEQF

j_call: TRBJ1-6
v_call: TRBV10-2
cdr3_aa: ASMLQGDNSPLH

j_call: TRBJ1-2
v_call: TRBV7-8
cdr3_aa: ASSLAPLGGGYT

j_call: TRBJ2-2
v_call: TRBV27
cdr3_aa: ASSLEGVTGTGELF

j_call: TRBJ1-1
v_call: TRBV27
cdr3_aa: ASSLFGSTGQVTF

j_call: TRBJ1-1
v_call: TRBV2
cdr3_aa: ASMRAPNTEAF

j_call: TRBJ2-7
v_call: TRBV5-1
cdr3_aa: ASSFRTLTYEQY

j_call: TRBJ2-7
v_call: TRBV12-5
cdr3_aa: ASGTIHLEQY

j_call: TRBJ2-2
v_call: TRBV11-3
cdr3_aa: ASSLGISTGELF

j_call: TRBJ2-7
v_call: TRBV2
cdr3_aa: ASSLTSGVVYEQY

j_call: TRBJ1-1
v_call: TRBV5-1
cdr3_aa: ASSWGQGRSEAF

j_call: TRBJ1-3
v_call: TRBV4-1
cdr3_aa: ASSPRPGSSGNTIY

j_call: TRBJ1-2
v_call: TRBV5-1
cdr3_aa: ASSPTGSTDYGYT

j_call: TRBJ2-7
v_call: TRBV11-2
cdr3_aa: ASSFMWGDNEQY

j_call: TRBJ1-6
v_call: TRBV29-1
cdr3_aa: SVRTGPNSPLH

j_call: TRBJ1-2
v_call: TRBV15
cdr3_aa: ATSKWTGGLS

j_call: TRBJ1-3
v_call: TRBV14
cdr3_aa: ASSQLVSGYGNTIY

j_call: TRBJ1-2
v_call: TRBV27
cdr3_aa: ASSLGGANGYT

j_call: TRBJ2-3
v_call: TRBV5-1
cdr3_aa: ASTSTPAADTQY

j_call: TRBJ1-6
v_call: TRBV2
cdr3_aa: ASRGSGQGSSPLH

j_call: TRBJ1-1
v_call: TRBV5-1
cdr3_aa: ASSLLSGQALTEAF

j_call: TRBJ2-7
v_call: TRBV19
cdr3_aa: ASSTGQGTYEQY

j_call: TRBJ1-5
v_call: TRBV15
cdr3_aa: ATSRPMGGSNQPQH

j_call: TRBJ1-1
v_call: TRBV27
cdr3_aa: ASSLSTRDTEAF

j_call: TRBJ2-1
v_call: TRBV6-4
cdr3_aa: ASGKQGASYNEQF

j_call: TRBJ2-1
v_call: TRBV7-9
cdr3_aa: ASSPPRSGGAANEQF

j_call: TRBJ1-1
v_call: TRBV19
cdr3_aa: ASNTGENTEAF

j_call: TRBJ2-2
v_call: TRBV29-1
cdr3_aa: SVDSGGHGELF